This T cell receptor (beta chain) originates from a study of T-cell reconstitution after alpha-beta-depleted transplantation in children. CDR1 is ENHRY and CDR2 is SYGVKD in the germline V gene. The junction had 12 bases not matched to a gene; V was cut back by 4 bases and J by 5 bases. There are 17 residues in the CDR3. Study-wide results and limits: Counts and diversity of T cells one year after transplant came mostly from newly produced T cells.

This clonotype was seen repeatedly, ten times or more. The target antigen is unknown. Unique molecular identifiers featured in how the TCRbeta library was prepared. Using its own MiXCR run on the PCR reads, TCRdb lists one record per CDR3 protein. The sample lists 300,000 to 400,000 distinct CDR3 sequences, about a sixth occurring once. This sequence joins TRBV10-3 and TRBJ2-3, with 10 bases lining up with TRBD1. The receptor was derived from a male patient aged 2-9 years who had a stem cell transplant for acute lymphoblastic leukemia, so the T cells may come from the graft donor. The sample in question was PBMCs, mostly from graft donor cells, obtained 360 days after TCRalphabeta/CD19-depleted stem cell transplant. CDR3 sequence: CAISVGDRGRGRDTQYF. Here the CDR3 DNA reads TGTGCCATCAGTGTCGGGGACAGGGGAAGGGGTAGAGATACGCAGTATTTT.